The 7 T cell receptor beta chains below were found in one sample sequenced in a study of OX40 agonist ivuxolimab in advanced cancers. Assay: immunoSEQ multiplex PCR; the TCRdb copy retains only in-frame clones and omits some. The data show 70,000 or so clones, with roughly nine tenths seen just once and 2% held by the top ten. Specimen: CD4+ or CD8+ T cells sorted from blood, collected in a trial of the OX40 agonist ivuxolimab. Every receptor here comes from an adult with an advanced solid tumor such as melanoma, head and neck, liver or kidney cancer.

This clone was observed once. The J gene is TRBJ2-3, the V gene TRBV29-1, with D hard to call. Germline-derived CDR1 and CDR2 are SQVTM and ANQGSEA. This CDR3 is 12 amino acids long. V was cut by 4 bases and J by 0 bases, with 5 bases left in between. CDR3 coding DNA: TGCAGCGTTGGTCCGAGCACAGATACGCAGTATTTT. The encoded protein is CSVGPSTDTQYF.

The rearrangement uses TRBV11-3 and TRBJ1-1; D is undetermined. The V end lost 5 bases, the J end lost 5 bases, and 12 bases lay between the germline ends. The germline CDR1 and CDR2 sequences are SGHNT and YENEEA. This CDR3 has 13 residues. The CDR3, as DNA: TGTGCCAGCAGCCGTGACCAGAAGACTGAAGCTTTCTTT. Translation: CASSRDQKTEAFF.

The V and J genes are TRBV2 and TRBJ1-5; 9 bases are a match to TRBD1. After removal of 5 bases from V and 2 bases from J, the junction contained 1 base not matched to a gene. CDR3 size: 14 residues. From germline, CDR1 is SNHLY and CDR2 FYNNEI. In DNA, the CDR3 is TGTGCCAGCAGTCGGACAGGGGGCAATCAGCCCCAGCATTTT. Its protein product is CASSRTGGNQPQHF.

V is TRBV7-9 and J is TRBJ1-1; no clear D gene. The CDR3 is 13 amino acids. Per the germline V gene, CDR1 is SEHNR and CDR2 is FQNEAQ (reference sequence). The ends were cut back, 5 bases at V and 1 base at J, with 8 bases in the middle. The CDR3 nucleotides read TGTGCCAGCAGCCCTCGGGAGAACACTGAAGCTTTCTTT. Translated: CASSPRENTEAFF.

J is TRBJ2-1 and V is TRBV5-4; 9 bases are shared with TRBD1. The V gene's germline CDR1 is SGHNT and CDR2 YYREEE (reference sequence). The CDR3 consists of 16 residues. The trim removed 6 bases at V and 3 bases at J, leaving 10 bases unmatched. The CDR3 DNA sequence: TGTGCCAGCATCCAAACGGGACAGGGAATCTACAATGAGCAGTTCTTC. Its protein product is CASIQTGQGIYNEQFF.

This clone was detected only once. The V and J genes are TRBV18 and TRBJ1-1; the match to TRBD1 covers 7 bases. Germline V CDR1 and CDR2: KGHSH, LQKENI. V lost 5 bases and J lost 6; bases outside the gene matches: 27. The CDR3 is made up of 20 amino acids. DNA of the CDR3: TGTGCCAGCTCATCAACCACGGGGGCGCAGACAGGGCTCGCGAGGGCTGAAGCTTTCTTT. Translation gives CASSSTTGAQTGLARAEAFF.

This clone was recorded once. In DNA form, the CDR3 reads TGTGCCAGCAGTTTATTTCGGGGGGGTAGCACAGATACGCAGTATTTT. It codes for CASSLFRGGSTDTQYF. This chain uses TRBV27 with TRBJ2-3; TRBD2 agrees at 8 bases. This CDR3 contains 16 residues. Germline V gives CDR1 MNHEY, CDR2 SMNVEV (reference sequence). J lost 0 bases, V lost 1 base, and 3 bases had no gene match.